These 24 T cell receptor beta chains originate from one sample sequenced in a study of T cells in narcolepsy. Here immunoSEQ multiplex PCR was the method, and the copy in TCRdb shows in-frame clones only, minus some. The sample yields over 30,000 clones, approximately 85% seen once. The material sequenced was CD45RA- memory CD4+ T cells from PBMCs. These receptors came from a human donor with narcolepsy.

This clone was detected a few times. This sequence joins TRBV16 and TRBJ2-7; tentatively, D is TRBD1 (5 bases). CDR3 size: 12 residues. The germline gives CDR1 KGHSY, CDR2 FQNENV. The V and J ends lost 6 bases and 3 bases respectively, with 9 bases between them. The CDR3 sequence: CASSPRGYEQYF. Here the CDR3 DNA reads TGTGCCAGCAGTCCAAGGGGCTACGAGCAGTACTTC. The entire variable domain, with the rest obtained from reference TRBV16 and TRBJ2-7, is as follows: GEEVAQTPKHLVRGEGQKAKLYCAPIKGHSYVFWYQQVLKNEFKFLISFQNENVFDETGMPKERFSAKCLPNSPCSLEIQATKLEDSAVYFCASSPRGYEQYFGPGTRLTVT.

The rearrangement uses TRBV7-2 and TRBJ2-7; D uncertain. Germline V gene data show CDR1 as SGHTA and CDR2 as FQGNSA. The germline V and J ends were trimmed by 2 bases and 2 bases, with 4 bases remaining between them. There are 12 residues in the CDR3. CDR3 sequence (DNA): TGTGCCAGCAGCTTACTGGCCTACGAGCAGTACTTC. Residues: CASSLLAYEQYF.

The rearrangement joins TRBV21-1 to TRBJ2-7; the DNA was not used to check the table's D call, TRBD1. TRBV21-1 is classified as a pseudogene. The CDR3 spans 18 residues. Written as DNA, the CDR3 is TGTGCCAGCAGCAAAGCGCTAAACTCCGGGACACGGAGTTACGAGCAGTACTTC. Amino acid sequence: CASSKALNSGTRSYEQYF.

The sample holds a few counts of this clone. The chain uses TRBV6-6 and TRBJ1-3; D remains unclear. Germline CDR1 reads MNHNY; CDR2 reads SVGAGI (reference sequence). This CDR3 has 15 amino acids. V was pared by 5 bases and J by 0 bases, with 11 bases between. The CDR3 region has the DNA TGTGCCAGCAGTCCGACGGGAACCTCTGGAAACACCATATATTTT. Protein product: CASSPTGTSGNTIYF.

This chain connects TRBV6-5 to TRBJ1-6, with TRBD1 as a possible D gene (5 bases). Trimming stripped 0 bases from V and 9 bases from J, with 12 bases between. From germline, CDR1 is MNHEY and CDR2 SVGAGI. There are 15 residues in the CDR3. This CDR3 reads CASSYSNQGVSPLHF. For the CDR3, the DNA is TGTGCCAGCAGTTACTCGAACCAGGGTGTTTCACCCCTCCACTTT.

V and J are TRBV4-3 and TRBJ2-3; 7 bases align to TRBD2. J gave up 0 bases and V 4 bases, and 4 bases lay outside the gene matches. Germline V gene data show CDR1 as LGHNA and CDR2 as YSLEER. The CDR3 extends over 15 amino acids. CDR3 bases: TGCGCCAGCAGCCCTACGCGGGGGAGCACAGATACGCAGTATTTT. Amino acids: CASSPTRGSTDTQYF.

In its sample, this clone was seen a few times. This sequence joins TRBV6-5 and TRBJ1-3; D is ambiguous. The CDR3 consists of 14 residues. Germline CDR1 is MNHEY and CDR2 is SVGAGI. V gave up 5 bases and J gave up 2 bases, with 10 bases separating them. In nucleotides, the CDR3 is TGTGCCAGCAGTGACCCGGGTACTGGAAACACCATATATTTT. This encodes CASSDPGTGNTIYF.

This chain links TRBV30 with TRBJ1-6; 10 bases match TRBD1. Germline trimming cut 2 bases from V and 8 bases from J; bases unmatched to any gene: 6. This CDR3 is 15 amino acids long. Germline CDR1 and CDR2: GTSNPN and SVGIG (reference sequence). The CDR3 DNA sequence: TGTGCCTGGAGTTCCGGGGGGACAGGGGATTCACCCCTCCACTTT. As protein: CAWSSGGTGDSPLHF.

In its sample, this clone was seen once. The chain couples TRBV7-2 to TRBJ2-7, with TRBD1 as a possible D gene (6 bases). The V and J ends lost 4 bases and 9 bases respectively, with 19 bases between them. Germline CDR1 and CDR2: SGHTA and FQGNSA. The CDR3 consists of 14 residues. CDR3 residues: CASSSGTHSERQYF. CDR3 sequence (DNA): TGTGCCAGCAGCTCCGGGACACATTCAGAGAGGCAGTACTTC.

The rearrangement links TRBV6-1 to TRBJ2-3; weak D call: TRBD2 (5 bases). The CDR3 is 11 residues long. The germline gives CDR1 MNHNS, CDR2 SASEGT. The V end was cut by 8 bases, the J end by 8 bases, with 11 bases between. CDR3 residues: CASGAASTQYF. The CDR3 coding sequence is TGTGCCAGCGGAGCGGCGAGTACGCAGTATTTT.

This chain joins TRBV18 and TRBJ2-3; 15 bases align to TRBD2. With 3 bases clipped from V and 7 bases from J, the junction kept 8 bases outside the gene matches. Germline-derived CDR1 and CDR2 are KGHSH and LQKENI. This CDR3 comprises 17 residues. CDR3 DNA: TGTGCCAGCTCACCCCGGGGACTAGCGGGGGGTAGGAATACGCAGTATTTT. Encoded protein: CASSPRGLAGGRNTQYF.

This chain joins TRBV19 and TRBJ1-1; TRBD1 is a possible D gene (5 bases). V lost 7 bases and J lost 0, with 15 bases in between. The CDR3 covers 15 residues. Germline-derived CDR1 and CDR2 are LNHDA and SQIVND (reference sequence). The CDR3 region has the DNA TGTGCCAGTATGGCTGTCCGACAGTTGAACACTGAAGCTTTCTTT. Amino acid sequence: CASMAVRQLNTEAFF.

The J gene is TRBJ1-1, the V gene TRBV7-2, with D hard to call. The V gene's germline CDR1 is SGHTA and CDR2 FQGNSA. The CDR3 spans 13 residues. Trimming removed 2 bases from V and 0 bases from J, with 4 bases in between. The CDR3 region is CASSLTVNTEAFF. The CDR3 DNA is TGTGCCAGCAGCTTAACGGTGAACACTGAAGCTTTCTTT.

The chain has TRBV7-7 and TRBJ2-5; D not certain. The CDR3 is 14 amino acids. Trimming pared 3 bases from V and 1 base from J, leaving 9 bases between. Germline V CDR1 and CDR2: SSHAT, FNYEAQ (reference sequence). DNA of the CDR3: TGTGCCAGCAGCTTCGGGCCACGCCAAGAGACCCAGTACTTC. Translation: CASSFGPRQETQYF.

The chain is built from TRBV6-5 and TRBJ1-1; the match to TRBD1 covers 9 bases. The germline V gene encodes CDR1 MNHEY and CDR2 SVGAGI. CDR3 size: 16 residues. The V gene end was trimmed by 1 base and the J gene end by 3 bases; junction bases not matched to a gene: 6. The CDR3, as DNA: TGTGCCAGCAGTTACTACACCGGGACAGGGCACACTGAAGCTTTCTTT. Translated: CASSYYTGTGHTEAFF.

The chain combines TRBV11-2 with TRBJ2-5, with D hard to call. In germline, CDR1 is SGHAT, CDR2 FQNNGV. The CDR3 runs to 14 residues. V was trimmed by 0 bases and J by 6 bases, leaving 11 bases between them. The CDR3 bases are TGTGCCAGCAGCTTAGATCGGCAGACAAAGACCCAGTACTTC. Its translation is CASSLDRQTKTQYF.

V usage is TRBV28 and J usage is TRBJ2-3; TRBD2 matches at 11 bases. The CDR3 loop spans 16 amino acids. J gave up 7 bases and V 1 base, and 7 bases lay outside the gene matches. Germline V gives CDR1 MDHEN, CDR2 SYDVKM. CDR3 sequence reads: CASSLFSGGAGNTQYF. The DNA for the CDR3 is TGTGCCAGCAGTTTATTTAGCGGGGGGGCCGGGAATACGCAGTATTTT.

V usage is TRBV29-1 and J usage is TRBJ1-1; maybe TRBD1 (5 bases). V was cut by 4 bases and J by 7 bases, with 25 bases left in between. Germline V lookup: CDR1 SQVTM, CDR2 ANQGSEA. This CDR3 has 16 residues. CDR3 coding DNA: TGCAGCGTTGCGGCAGGGAGAGGAATAGGACCGGGTGAAGCTTTCTTT. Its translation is CSVAAGRGIGPGEAFF.

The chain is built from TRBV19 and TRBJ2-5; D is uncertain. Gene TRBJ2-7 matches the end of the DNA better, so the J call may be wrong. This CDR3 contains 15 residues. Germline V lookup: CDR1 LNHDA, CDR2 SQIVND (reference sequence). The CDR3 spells CASSIDQDGSYEQYF. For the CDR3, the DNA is TGTGCCAGTAGTATAGATCAGGACGGATCCTACGAGCAGTACTTC.

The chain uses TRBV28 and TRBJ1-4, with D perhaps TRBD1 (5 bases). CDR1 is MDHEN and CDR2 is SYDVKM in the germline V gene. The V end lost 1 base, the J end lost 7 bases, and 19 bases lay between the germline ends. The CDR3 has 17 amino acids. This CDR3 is CASSLFGGAGKGEKLFF. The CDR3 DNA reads TGTGCCAGCAGTTTATTCGGCGGTGCAGGGAAGGGTGAAAAACTGTTTTTT.

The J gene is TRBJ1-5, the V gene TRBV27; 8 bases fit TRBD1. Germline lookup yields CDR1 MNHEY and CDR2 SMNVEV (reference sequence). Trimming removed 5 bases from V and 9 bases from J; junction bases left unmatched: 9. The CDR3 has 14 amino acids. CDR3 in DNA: TGTGCCAGCAGTAGGACAGGGATTCCCGGGCCCCAGCATTTT. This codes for CASSRTGIPGPQHF.

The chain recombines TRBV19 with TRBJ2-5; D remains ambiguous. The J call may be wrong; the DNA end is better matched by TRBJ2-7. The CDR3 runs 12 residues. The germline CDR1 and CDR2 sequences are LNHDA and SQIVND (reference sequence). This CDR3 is CASSANLYEQYF. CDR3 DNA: TGTGCCAGTAGTGCCAACCTCTACGAGCAGTACTTC.

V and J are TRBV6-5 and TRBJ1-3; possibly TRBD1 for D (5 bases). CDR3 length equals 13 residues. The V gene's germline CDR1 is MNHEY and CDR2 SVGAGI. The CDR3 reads CGTAPGGWPSIYF. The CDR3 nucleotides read TGTGGGACGGCGCCGGGGGGGTGGCCGTCCATATATTTT.

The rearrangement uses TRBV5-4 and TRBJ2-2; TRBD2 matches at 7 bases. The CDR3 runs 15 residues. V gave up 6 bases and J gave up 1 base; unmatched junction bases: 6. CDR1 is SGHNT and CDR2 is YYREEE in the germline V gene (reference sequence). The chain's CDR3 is CASNPGGLNTGELFF. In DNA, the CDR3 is TGTGCCAGCAATCCGGGGGGATTGAACACCGGGGAGCTGTTTTTT.